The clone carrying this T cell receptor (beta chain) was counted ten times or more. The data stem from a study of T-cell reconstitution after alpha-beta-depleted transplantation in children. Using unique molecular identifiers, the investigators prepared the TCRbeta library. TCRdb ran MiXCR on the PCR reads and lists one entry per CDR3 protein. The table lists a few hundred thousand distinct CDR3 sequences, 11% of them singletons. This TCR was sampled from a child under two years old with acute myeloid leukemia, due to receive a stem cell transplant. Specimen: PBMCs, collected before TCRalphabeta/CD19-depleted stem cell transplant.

In DNA form, the CDR3 reads TGTGCCAGCAGCTCCCCCTCTAGCGGGATGGGTTCCTACGAGCAGTACTTC. It yields the protein CASSSPSSGMGSYEQYF. The V and J genes are TRBV28 and TRBJ2-7; 9 nucleotides align to TRBD2. CDR1 and CDR2 (germline): MDHEN, SYDVKM. CDR3 length: 17 amino acids. V dropped 6 bases and J dropped 1; count of bases not matched to a gene: 13.